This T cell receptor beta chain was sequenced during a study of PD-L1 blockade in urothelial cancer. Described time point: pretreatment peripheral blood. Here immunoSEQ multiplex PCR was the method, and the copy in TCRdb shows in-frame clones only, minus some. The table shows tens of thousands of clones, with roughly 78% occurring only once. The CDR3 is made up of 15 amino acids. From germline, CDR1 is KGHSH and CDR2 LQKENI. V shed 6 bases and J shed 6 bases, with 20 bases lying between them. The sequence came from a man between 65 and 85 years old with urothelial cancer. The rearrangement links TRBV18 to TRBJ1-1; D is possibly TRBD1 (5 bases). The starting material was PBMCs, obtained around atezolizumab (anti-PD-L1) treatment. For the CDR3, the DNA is TGTGCCAGCTCCCTGATCACCCGGGGGTACGCTGAAGCTTTCTTT. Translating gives CASSLITRGYAEAFF.